This T cell receptor (beta chain) was sequenced in a study of response to subunit inactivated influenza vaccine. Study-level findings and limits: The authors suggested that few new T cells are recruited per seasonal influenza vaccination.

Details on this clonotype: Its antigen is not known. This may be a read error: a much more frequent sequence differs by one nucleotide.

TCRdb reprocessed the RT-PCR reads via MiXCR and lists one record per CDR3 protein. The data show more than 400,000 distinct CDR3 sequences, roughly 7.6% seen once. Germline loops: CDR1 MNHNS, CDR2 SASEGT. The CDR3 sequence is 17 residues long. Specimen: PBMCs from blood, collected less than 25 months after vaccination. The chain employs TRBV6-1 and TRBJ2-3, with D perhaps matching TRBD1 or TRBD2 (5 bases each). The sequence was obtained from a man between 50 and 75 years old who received an inactivated influenza vaccine. The CDR3 coding sequence is TGTGCCAGGAGTGAGGTTGGGACCCAGAGTAGCACAGATACGCAGTATTTT. Its protein product is CARSEVGTQSSTDTQYF.